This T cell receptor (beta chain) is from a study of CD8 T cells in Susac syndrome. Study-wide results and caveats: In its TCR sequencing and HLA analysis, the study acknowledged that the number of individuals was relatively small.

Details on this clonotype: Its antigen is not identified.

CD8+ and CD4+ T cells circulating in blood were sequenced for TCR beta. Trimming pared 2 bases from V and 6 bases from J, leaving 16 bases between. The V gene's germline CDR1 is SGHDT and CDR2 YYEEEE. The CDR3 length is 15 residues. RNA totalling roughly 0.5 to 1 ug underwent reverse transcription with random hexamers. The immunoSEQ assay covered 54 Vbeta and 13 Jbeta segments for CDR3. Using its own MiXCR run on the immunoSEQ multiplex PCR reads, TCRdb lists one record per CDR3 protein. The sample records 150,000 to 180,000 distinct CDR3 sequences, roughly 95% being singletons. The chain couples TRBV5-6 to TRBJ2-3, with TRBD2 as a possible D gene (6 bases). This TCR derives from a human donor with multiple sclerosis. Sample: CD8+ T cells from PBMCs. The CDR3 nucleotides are TGTGCCAGCAGCTTTTGGGGCGGGGCCGCCGATACGCAGTATTTT. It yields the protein CASSFWGGAADTQYF.